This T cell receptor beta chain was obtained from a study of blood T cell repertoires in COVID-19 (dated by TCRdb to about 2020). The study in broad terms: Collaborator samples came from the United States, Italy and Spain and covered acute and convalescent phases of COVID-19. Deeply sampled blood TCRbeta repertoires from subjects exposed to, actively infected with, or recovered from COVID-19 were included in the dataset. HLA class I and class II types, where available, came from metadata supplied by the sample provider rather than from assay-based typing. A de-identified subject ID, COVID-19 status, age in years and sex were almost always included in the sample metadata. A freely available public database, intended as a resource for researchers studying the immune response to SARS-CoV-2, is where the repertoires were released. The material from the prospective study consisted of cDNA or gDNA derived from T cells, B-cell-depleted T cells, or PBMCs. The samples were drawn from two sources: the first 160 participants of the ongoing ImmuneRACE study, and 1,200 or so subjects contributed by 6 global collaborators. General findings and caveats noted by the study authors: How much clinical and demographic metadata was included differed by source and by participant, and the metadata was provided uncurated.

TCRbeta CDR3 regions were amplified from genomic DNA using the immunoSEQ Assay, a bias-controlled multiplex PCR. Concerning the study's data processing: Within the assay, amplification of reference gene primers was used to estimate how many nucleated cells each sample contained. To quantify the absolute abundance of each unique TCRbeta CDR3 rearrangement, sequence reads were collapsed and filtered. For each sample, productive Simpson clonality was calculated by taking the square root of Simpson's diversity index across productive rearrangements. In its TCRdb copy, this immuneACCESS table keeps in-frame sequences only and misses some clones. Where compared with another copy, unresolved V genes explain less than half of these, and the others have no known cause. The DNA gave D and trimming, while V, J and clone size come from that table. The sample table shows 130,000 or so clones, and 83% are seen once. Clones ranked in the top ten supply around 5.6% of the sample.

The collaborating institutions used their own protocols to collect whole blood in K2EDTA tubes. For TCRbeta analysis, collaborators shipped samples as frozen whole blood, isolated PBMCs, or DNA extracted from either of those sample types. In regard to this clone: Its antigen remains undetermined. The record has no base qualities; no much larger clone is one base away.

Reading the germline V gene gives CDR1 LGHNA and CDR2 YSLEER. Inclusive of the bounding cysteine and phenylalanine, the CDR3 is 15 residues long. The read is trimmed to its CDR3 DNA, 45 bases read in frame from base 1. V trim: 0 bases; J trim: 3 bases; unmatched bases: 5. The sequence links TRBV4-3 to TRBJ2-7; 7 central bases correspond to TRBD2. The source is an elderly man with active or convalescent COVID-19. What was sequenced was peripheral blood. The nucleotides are TGCGCCAGCAGCCAAGAGGCCCGGGGGGACTACGAGCAGTACTTC. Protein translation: CASSQEARGDYEQYF.